These 17 T cell receptor beta chains were all obtained from the same sample, sequenced in a study of Ad26.COV2.S vaccination and SARS-CoV-2 variants (TCRdb year 2021). Explained via the paper, the time point label denotes: individuals recovered from natural SARS-CoV-2 infection. To prepare the library, the immunoSEQ multiplex PCR assay was applied. TCRdb's version of the immuneACCESS table is confined to in-frame rearrangements and falls short of the full clone set. An unresolved V gene accounts for under half of the shortfall where checked; the remainder is of unknown origin. The sample includes roughly 150,000 clones, with approximately 90% observed a single time. The ten largest make up 4.5% to 6% of the sample. This sample comprised peripheral blood, obtained after recovery from COVID-19. All receptors derive from a human donor who had recovered from COVID-19.

The chain links TRBV4-3 to TRBJ2-3; D remains ambiguous. Germline assignment: CDR1 LGHNA and CDR2 YSLEER. Deletions cut 3 bases from V and 4 bases from J, with 14 bases between. This CDR3 contains 15 residues. CDR3 protein: CASSQNLRRADTQYF. Written as DNA, the CDR3 is TGCGCCAGCAGCCAGAACCTCAGGAGAGCAGATACGCAGTATTTT.

As regards this clone: Different DNA sequences within this sample yield the same CDR3. The chain has TRBV4-3 and TRBJ2-6, with 9 bases fitting TRBD2. Germline trimming cut 3 bases from V and 1 base from J; bases unmatched to any gene: 13. CDR1 LGHNA and CDR2 YSLEER come from the germline V gene. The CDR3 consists of 20 residues. CDR3 bases: TGCGCCAGCAGCCAGGATCGACTCGCGGGGGGGCATTCTGGGGCCAACGTCCTGACTTTC. It specifies CASSQDRLAGGHSGANVLTF.

This sequence joins TRBV28 and TRBJ2-1, with D perhaps TRBD1 (6 bases). V was pared by 3 bases and J by 0 bases, with 9 bases between. Germline CDR1 MDHEN, CDR2 SYDVKM. CDR3 length: 15 amino acids. In DNA form, the CDR3 reads TGTGCCAGCAGTTTGGACAGCAGCTCCTACAATGAGCAGTTCTTC. Its protein is CASSLDSSSYNEQFF.

J is TRBJ1-4 and V is TRBV5-1; no definite D call. The CDR3 contains 16 residues. Deletions cut 0 bases from V and 6 bases from J, with 15 bases between. Germline values: CDR1 SGHRS, CDR2 YFSETQ. The CDR3 protein is CASSLGGSQSHEKLFF. CDR3 coding DNA: TGCGCCAGCAGCTTGGGGGGTTCCCAAAGCCATGAAAAACTGTTTTTT.

The J gene is TRBJ2-5, the V gene TRBV7-2; D ambiguous. Germline loops: CDR1 SGHTA, CDR2 FQGNSA. V lost 2 bases and J 3 bases, leaving 7 bases between the germline ends. CDR3 size: 13 residues. This CDR3 is CASSLFQEETQYF. CDR3 DNA: TGTGCCAGCAGCTTATTCCAGGAAGAGACCCAGTACTTC.

This sequence joins TRBV11-2 and TRBJ2-3; D is possibly TRBD1 (6 bases). This CDR3 is built from 15 residues. CDR1 is SGHAT and CDR2 is FQNNGV in the germline V gene. With 5 bases removed from V and 0 bases from J, the gap between germline ends came to 12 bases. As DNA, the CDR3 is TGTGCCAGCAGCCTGACAGGAACTAGCACAGATACGCAGTATTTT. This codes for CASSLTGTSTDTQYF.

The chain has TRBV5-1 and TRBJ2-7; D is uncertain. V gave up 1 base and J gave up 0 bases, with 5 bases separating them. The CDR3 totals 13 residues. CDR1 SGHRS and CDR2 YFSETQ come from the germline V gene. CDR3 DNA: TGCGCCAGCAGCTTGATCACCTCCTACGAGCAGTACTTC. This gives the protein CASSLITSYEQYF.

The chain joins TRBV7-2 to TRBJ2-1; TRBD2 matches 7 bases. V was clipped by 5 bases and J by 8 bases; unmatched bases: 12. Germline V gene sequence: CDR1 SGHTA, CDR2 FQGNSA. This CDR3 has 15 amino acids. The CDR3 DNA sequence: TGTGCCAGCAGCGCTTCTAGCGGAACCATGGATGAGCAGTTCTTC. Its protein product is CASSASSGTMDEQFF.

The rearrangement joins TRBV19 to TRBJ2-7; 8 positions agree with TRBD1. CDR3 length: 15 amino acids. J gave up 4 bases and V 5 bases, and 10 bases lay outside the gene matches. CDR1 and CDR2 (germline): LNHDA, SQIVND (reference sequence). CDR3 amino acids: CASSDRDRLDYEQYF. The DNA for the CDR3 is TGTGCCAGTAGTGACCGGGACAGGCTAGATTACGAGCAGTACTTC.

The chain joins TRBV28 to TRBJ2-7; the D is unclear. The CDR3 contains 10 residues. The ends were cut back, 1 base at V and 6 bases at J, with 1 base in the middle. CDR1 is MDHEN, CDR2 SYDVKM, per germline. The CDR3 DNA reads as TGTGCCAGCAGTTTATCCGAGCAGTACTTC. This sequence encodes CASSLSEQYF.

The chain recombines TRBV29-1 with TRBJ1-5; D gene unclear. This CDR3 is built from 13 residues. Germline assignment: CDR1 SQVTM and CDR2 ANQGSEA. V dropped 5 bases and J dropped 2 bases, with 10 bases sitting between them. This CDR3 is CSVYSGCNQPQHF. The CDR3, as DNA: TGCAGCGTTTACTCGGGTTGCAATCAGCCCCAGCATTTT.

The V gene is TRBV27, the J gene TRBJ1-1, with 11 positions matching TRBD1. Germline CDR1 MNHEY, CDR2 SMNVEV (reference sequence). The CDR3 sequence is 13 residues long. The CDR3 coding sequence is TGTGTTACTCGGGGACAGGGGGTCACTGAAGCTTTCTTT. Its translation is CVTRGQGVTEAFF.

This chain connects TRBV5-6 to TRBJ1-1, with 7 bases lining up with TRBD1. Germline V gene lookup returns CDR1 SGHDT and CDR2 YYEEEE. This CDR3 spans 16 amino acids. Trimming cost V 4 bases and J 0 bases; bases outside gene matches: 9. The CDR3 loop is CASSPLGTAMNTEAFF. CDR3 nucleotides: TGTGCCAGCAGCCCACTAGGGACAGCCATGAACACTGAAGCTTTCTTT. Supplemented by reference TRBV5-6 and TRBJ1-1, the full variable domain reads DAGVTQSPTHLIKTRGQQVTLRCSPKSGHDTVSWYQQALGQGPQFIFQYYEEEERQRGNFPDRFSGHQFPNYSSELNVNALLLGDSALYLCASSPLGTAMNTEAFFGQGTRLTVV.

The chain recombines TRBV6-5 with TRBJ1-6, with D possibly TRBD1 on 6 matching bases. The CDR3 has 15 amino acids. The germline V gene encodes CDR1 MNHEY and CDR2 SVGAGI. Deletions cut 7 bases from V and 8 bases from J, with 18 bases between. The CDR3 reads CASTIRTARDSPLHF. CDR3 coding DNA: TGTGCCAGCACCATTAGGACAGCCAGGGATTCACCCCTCCACTTT.

A note on this clone: The germline gene is not matched at one end of the junction; a read error may be the cause. This CDR3 is CASSQTGGTDTQYF. The CDR3 DNA sequence: TGTGCCAGCAGCCAAACAGGGGGCACGGATACGCAGTATTTT. J is TRBJ2-3 and V is TRBV3-1 (or the pseudogene TRBV3-2), with TRBD1 identical over 9 bases. This CDR3 is built from 14 residues. Germline-derived CDR1 and CDR2 are LGHDT and YNNKEL (reference sequence).

This sequence joins TRBV5-1 and TRBJ1-1, with TRBD1 identical over 8 bases. Germline V gene sequence: CDR1 SGHRS, CDR2 YFSETQ. The J segment lost 4 bases and the V segment lost 2 bases, leaving 4 bases of the junction unmatched. The CDR3 covers 14 residues. The CDR3 reads CASSLDRGITEAFF. In nucleotides, the CDR3 is TGCGCCAGCAGCTTAGACAGGGGCATCACTGAAGCTTTCTTT.

The chain joins TRBV2 to TRBJ1-6; a weak D match, TRBD1 (5 bases). This CDR3 contains 14 residues. The V gene lost 4 bases and the J gene lost 10 bases, with 14 bases spanning the gap. Germline CDR1 is SNHLY and CDR2 is FYNNEI. CDR3 bases: TGTGCCAGCAGTGGACAGTCCCGGGGGTCACCCCTCCACTTT. This gives the protein CASSGQSRGSPLHF. Filled out from reference TRBV2 and TRBJ1-6, the complete variable domain reads EPEVTQTPSHQVTQMGQEVILRCVPISNHLYFYWYRQILGQKVEFLVSFYNNEISEKSEIFDDQFSVERPDGSNFTLKIRSTKLEDSAMYFCASSGQSRGSPLHFGNGTRLTVT.